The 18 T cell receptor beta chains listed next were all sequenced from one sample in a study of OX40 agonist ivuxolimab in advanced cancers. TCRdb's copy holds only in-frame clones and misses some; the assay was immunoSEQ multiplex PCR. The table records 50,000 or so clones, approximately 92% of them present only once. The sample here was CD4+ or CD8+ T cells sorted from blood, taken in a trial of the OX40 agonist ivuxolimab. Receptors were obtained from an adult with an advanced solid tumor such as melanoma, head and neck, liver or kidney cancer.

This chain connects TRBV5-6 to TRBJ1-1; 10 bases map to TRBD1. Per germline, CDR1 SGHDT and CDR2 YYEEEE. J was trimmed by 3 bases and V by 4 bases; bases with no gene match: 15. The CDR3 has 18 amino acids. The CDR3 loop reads CASSLKPGQGFVDTEAFF. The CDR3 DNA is TGTGCCAGCAGCCTGAAACCGGGACAGGGGTTCGTTGACACTGAAGCTTTCTTT.

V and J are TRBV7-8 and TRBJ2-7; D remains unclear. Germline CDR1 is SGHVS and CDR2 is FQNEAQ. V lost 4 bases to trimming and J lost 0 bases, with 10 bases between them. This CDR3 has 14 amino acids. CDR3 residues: CASSSEPYSYEQYF. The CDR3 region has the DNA TGTGCCAGCAGCTCTGAACCGTACTCCTACGAGCAGTACTTC.

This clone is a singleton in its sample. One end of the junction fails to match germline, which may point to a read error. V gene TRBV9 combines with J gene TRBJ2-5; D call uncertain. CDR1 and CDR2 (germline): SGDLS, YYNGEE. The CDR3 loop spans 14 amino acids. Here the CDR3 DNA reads TGTGCCAGCAGCGTTGGATCCGACCAGGAGACCCAGTACTTC. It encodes CASSVGSDQETQYF.

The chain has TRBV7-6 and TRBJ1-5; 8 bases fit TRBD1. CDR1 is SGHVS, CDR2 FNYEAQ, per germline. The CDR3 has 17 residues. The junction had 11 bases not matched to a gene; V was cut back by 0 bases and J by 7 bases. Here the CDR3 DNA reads TGTGCCAGCAGCTTAGCGCCCCCCCAGGGGGCAGGACAGCCCCAGCATTTT. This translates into CASSLAPPQGAGQPQHF.

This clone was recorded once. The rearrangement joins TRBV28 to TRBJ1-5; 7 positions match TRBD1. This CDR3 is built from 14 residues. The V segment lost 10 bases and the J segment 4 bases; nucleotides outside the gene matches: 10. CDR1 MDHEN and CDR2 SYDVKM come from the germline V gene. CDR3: CATQPGQYNQPQHF. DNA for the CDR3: TGTGCCACCCAACCGGGACAGTATAATCAGCCCCAGCATTTT.

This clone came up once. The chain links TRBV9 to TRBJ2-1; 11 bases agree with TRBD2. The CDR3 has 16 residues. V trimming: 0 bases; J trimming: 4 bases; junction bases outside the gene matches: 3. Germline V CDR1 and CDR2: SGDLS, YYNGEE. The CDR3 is CASSVEIAGGYNEQFF. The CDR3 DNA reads TGTGCCAGCAGCGTAGAGATAGCGGGAGGGTACAATGAGCAGTTCTTC.

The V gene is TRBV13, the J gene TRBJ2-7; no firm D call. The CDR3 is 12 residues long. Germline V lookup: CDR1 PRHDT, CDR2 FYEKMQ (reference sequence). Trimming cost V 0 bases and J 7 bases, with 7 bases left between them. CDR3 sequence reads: CASSLGLVEQYF. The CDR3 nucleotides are TGTGCCAGCAGCTTAGGCCTGGTAGAGCAGTACTTC.

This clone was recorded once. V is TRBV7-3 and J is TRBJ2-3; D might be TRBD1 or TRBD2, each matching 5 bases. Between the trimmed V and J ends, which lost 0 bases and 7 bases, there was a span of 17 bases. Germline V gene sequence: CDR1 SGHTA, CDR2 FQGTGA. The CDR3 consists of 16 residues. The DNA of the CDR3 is TGTGCCAGCAGCTTAACGAGGGCAGGGTCTACAAATACGCAGTATTTT. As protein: CASSLTRAGSTNTQYF.

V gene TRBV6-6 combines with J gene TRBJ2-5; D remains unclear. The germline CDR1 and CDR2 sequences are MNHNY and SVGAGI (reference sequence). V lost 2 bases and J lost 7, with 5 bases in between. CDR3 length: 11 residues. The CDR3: CASSYEGTQYF. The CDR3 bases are TGTGCCAGCAGTTACGAAGGGACCCAGTACTTC.

The CDR3: CALSSGRGNEQFF. The CDR3 DNA reads as TGTGCCCTTTCTAGCGGGAGGGGTAATGAGCAGTTCTTC. This chain connects TRBV30 to TRBJ2-1; 12 nucleotides align to TRBD2. The length of the CDR3 is 13 residues. Germline CDR1 GTSNPN, CDR2 SVGIG (reference sequence). J lost 7 bases, V lost 8 bases, and 6 bases had no gene match.

CDR3 nucleotides: TGTGCCAGCAGCTTAGAGGGGGAGACCCAGTACTTC. Translation gives CASSLEGETQYF. The chain has TRBV13 and TRBJ2-5; TRBD1 might be the D (5 bases). Per the germline V gene, CDR1 is PRHDT and CDR2 is FYEKMQ (reference sequence). Trimming removed 1 base at V and 5 bases at J, with 5 bases between. The CDR3 consists of 12 residues.

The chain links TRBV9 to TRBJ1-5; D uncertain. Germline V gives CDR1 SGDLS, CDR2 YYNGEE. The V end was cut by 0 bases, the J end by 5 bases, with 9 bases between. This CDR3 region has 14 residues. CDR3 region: CASSVELGDQPQHF. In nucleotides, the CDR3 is TGTGCCAGCAGCGTAGAGCTCGGGGATCAGCCCCAGCATTTT.

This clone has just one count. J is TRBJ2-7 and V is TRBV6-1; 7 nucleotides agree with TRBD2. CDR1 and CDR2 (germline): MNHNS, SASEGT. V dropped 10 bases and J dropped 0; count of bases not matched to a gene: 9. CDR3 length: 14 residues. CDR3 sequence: CATVGLTFSYEQYF. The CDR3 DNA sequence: TGTGCCACCGTGGGACTAACATTCTCCTACGAGCAGTACTTC.

Here the CDR3 DNA reads TGTGCCAGCAGTTTAGGGACAGGTCTTGAAGCTTTCTTT. Its translation: CASSLGTGLEAFF. V is TRBV28 and J is TRBJ1-1, with 8 positions matching TRBD1. J gave up 7 bases and V 2 bases, and 3 bases lay outside the gene matches. Germline V lookup: CDR1 MDHEN, CDR2 SYDVKM. This CDR3 spans 13 amino acids.

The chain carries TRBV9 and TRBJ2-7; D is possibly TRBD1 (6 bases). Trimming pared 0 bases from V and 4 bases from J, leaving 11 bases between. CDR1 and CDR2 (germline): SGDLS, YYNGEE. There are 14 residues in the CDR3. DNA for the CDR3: TGTGCCAGCAGCGTAGGGGCAGGGACATACGAGCAGTACTTC. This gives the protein CASSVGAGTYEQYF.

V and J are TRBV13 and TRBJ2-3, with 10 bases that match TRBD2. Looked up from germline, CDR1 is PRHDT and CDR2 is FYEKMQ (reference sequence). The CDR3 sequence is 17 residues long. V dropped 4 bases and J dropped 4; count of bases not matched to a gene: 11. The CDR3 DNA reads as TGTGCCAGCAGCTCTCGGGCTAGCGGGAGTAATGCAGATACGCAGTATTTT. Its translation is CASSSRASGSNADTQYF.

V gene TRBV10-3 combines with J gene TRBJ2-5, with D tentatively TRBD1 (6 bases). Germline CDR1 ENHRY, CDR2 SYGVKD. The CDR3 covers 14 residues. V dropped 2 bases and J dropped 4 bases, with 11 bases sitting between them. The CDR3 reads CAISEREGVETQYF. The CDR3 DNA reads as TGTGCCATCAGTGAGCGAGAGGGGGTAGAGACCCAGTACTTC.

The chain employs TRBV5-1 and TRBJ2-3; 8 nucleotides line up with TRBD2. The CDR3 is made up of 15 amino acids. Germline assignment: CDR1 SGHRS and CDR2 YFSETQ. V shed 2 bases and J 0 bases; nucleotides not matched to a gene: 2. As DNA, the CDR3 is TGCGCCAGCAGCTTATCTAGCGGGAGCACAGATACGCAGTATTTT. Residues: CASSLSSGSTDTQYF.